A selection of T cell receptor beta chains follows, all from one sample in a study of tumor-infiltrating lymphocytes in primary liver carcinoma. Via MiXCR, TCRdb re-called the multiplex PCR reads, giving one row per CDR3 protein. The sample holds 300,000 to 400,000 distinct CDR3 sequences, about 65% seen once. Material for sequencing was peripheral blood. Every receptor here comes from a man aged 40-49 years with primary liver carcinoma and hepatitis B virus infection. CDR3s include the opening cysteine and the closing phenylalanine or tryptophan. The order of the fields is J gene, V gene, CDR3 protein.

J gene: TRBJ2-1
V gene: TRBV5-4
CDR3 protein: CASSSASGGGSYNEQFF

J gene: TRBJ2-5
V gene: TRBV5-5
CDR3 protein: CATLGQGAREETQYF

J gene: TRBJ2-3
V gene: TRBV10-3
CDR3 protein: CVISESTPAAGLVDTQYF

J gene: TRBJ2-7
V gene: TRBV20-1
CDR3 protein: CSARDPGQGPYEQYF

J gene: TRBJ1-1
V gene: TRBV11-2
CDR3 protein: CASSRADRESFF

J gene: TRBJ2-7
V gene: TRBV5-4
CDR3 protein: CASSPGRASYEQYF

J gene: TRBJ2-3
V gene: TRBV4-2
CDR3 protein: CASSQLAGDWPDTQYF

J gene: TRBJ2-5
V gene: TRBV6-1
CDR3 protein: CVSSGQGGKTQYF

J gene: TRBJ2-1
V gene: TRBV28
CDR3 protein: CASTTLGINNQFF

J gene: TRBJ1-1
V gene: TRBV6-6
CDR3 protein: CASSYSDTEAFF

J gene: TRBJ2-5
V gene: TRBV11-2
CDR3 protein: CASSPNESGIETQYF

J gene: TRBJ1-4
V gene: TRBV4-3
CDR3 protein: CASNQDPGIGEKLFF

J gene: TRBJ1-2
V gene: TRBV7-6
CDR3 protein: CASSISDGYGYTF

J gene: TRBJ2-3
V gene: TRBV11-2
CDR3 protein: CANNRPIVFFSTDTQYF

J gene: TRBJ2-1
V gene: TRBV11-2
CDR3 protein: CASNLGEIYNEQFF

J gene: TRBJ2-7
V gene: TRBV11-2
CDR3 protein: CASSSHGTGVLLCEQYF

J gene: TRBJ1-3
V gene: TRBV6-5
CDR3 protein: CASRVGAGNTIYF

J gene: TRBJ1-2
V gene: TRBV6-2/TRBV6-3
CDR3 protein: CASSTGQAADRNYGYTF